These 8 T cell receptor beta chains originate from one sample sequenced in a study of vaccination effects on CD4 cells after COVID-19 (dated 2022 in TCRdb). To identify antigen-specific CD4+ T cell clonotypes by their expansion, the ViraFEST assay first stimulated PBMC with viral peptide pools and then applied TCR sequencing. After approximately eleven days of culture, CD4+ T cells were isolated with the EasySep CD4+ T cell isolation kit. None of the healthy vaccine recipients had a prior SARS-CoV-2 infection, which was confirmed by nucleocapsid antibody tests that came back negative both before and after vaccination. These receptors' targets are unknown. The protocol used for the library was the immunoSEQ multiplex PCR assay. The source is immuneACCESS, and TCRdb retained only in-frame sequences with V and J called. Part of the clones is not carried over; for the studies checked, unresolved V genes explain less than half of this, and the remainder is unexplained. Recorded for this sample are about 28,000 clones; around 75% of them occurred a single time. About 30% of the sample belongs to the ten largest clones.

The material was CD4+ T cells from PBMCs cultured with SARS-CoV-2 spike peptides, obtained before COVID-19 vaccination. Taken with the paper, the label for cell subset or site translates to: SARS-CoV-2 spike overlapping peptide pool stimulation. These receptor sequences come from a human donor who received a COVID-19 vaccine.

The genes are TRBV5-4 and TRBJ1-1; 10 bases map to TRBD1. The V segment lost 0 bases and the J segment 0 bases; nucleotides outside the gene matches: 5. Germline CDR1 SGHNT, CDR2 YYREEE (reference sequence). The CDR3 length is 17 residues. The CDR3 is CASSLGTGGALNTEAFF. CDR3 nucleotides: TGTGCCAGCAGCTTGGGGACAGGGGGGGCATTGAACACTGAAGCTTTCTTT.

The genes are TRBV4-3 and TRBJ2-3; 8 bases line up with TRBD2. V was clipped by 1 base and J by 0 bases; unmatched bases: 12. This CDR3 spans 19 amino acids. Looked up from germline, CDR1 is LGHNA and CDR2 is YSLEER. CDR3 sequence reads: CASSQVIAGGFPSTDTQYF. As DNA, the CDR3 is TGCGCCAGCAGCCAAGTAATCGCGGGGGGTTTTCCTAGCACAGATACGCAGTATTTT.

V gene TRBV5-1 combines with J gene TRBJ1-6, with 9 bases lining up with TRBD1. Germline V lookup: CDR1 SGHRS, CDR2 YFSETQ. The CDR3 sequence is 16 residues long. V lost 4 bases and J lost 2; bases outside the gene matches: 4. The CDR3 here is CASSGDRATYNSPLHF. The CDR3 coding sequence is TGCGCCAGCAGCGGGGACAGGGCGACCTATAATTCACCCCTCCACTTT.

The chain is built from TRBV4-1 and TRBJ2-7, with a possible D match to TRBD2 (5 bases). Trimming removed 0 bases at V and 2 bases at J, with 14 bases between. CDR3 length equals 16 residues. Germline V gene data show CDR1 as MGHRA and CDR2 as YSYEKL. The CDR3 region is CASSQDPQFGAYEQYF. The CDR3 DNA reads TGCGCCAGCAGCCAAGACCCGCAGTTCGGGGCCTACGAGCAGTACTTC.

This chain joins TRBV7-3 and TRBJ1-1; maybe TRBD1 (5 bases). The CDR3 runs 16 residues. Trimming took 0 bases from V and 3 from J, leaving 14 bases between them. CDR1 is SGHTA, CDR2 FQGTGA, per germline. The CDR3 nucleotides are TGTGCCAGCAGCTTAACGTTCCGAGACAGCGACACTGAAGCTTTCTTT. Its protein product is CASSLTFRDSDTEAFF. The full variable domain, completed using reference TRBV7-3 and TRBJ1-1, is GAGVSQTPSNKVTEKGKYVELRCDPISGHTALYWYRQSLGQGPEFLIYFQGTGAADDSGLPNDRFFAVRPEGSVSTLKIQRTERGDSAVYLCASSLTFRDSDTEAFFGQGTRLTVV.

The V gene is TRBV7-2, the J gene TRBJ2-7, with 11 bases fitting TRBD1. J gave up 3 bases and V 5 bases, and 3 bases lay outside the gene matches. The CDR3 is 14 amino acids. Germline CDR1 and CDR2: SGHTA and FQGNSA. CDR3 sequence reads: CASSPGTGGYEQYF. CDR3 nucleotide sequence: TGTGCCAGCAGCCCAGGGACAGGGGGCTACGAGCAGTACTTC.

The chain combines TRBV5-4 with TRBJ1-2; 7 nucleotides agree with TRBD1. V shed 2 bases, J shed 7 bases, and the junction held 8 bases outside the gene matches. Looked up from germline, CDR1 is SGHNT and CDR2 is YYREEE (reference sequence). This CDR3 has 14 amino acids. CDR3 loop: CASSLQGLDVGYTF. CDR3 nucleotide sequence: TGTGCCAGCAGCTTACAGGGGTTAGATGTTGGCTACACCTTC.

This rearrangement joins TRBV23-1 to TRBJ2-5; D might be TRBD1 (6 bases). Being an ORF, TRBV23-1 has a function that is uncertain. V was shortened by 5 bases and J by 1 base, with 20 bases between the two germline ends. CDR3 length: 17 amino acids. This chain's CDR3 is CASSITGSSATQETQYF. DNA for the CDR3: TGCGCCAGCAGTATCACAGGGAGTAGCGCGACCCAAGAGACCCAGTACTTC.